The TCR beta chain under discussion was sequenced for a study of regulatory T cells in long-lasting Graves disease. Study results and limitations: Reduced TCR diversity was observed in persistent Graves' patients versus newly diagnosed patients. Favored gene segments in persistent disease were TRBV28, TRBJ1-2 and TRBJ2-5.

This clonotype was detected ten times or more. Its target is not known. To make TCR beta libraries, researchers used iRepertoire HTBI primers and Arm-PCR of CDR3 regions. TCRdb redid the calling of the multiplex PCR reads with MiXCR, one entry per CDR3 protein. The data show 400,000 to 500,000 distinct CDR3 sequences, 22% seen once. Sample time point: persistent/refractory GD, antithyroid drugs over 5 years with positive TRAb. The authors made the TCR library using RNA they extracted from PBMCs. Guidelines of the American Thyroid Association were used to diagnose Graves' disease. The CDR3 spans 12 residues. V lost 1 base and J 5 bases, leaving 6 bases between the germline ends. Per the germline V gene, CDR1 is LGHNT and CDR2 is FRNRAP.

The chain uses TRBV12-5 and TRBJ2-7, with D unclear. This TCR was sampled from a female donor with Graves disease. The starting material was peripheral blood mononuclear cells (PBMCs), obtained when the disease was refractory, from a patient treated with antithyroid drugs. This CDR3 reads CASGLDYNEQYF. For the CDR3, the DNA is TGTGCTAGTGGTTTGGACTATAACGAGCAGTACTTC.